This TCR beta chain was profiled in a study of OX40 agonist ivuxolimab in advanced cancers. CDR1 SGHVS and CDR2 FQNEAQ come from the germline V gene. V lost 5 bases and J lost 9, with 14 bases in between. CDR3 length: 13 amino acids. TCRdb's table, derived via immunoSEQ multiplex PCR, lists solely in-frame clones and lacks some. The sample yields 65,000 to 75,000 clones, approximately 88% seen once. Here the sequenced sample was CD4+ or CD8+ T cells sorted from blood, taken in a trial of the OX40 agonist ivuxolimab. V usage is TRBV7-8 and J usage is TRBJ2-1, with D unclear. The TCR sequence derives from an adult with an advanced solid tumor such as melanoma, head and neck, liver or kidney cancer. The DNA of the CDR3 is TGTGCCAGCAGCCCCCACGGAGAGCTTGAGCAGTTCTTC. Protein: CASSPHGELEQFF.